The 19 T cell receptor beta chains below were found in one sample sequenced in a study of cytomegalovirus exposure and HLA in healthy donors. TCRdb's table, derived via immunoSEQ multiplex PCR, lists solely in-frame clones and lacks some. This sample has over 90,000 clones, with about 94% found just once. The material sequenced was PBMCs. These receptors all come from a woman between 18 and 30 years old in good health and CMV-seronegative.

This rearrangement joins TRBV29-1 to TRBJ1-1; the D gene is possibly TRBD1 (5 bases). This CDR3 comprises 11 residues. V was pared by 4 bases and J by 6 bases, with 9 bases between. Germline V gene data show CDR1 as SQVTM and CDR2 as ANQGSEA. The CDR3 DNA follows: TGCAGCGTTGGTCAGGGCGCTGAAGCTTTCTTT. Residues: CSVGQGAEAFF. Looking up the rest from reference TRBV29-1 and TRBJ1-1 gives the full variable domain: SAVISQKPSRDICQRGTSLTIQCQVDSQVTMMFWYRQQPGQSLTLIATANQGSEATYESGFVIDKFPISRPNLTFSTLTVSNMSPEDSSIYLCSVGQGAEAFFGQGTRLTVV.

V usage is TRBV4-1 and J usage is TRBJ2-7; tentatively, D is TRBD1 (6 bases). This CDR3 comprises 15 residues. The ends were cut back, 1 base at V and 5 bases at J, with 15 bases in the middle. Germline CDR1 and CDR2: MGHRA and YSYEKL. CDR3 in amino acids: CASSQGRRGSDEQYF. The DNA of the CDR3 is TGCGCCAGCAGCCAAGGGCGCAGGGGTAGCGACGAGCAGTACTTC.

The V call is TRBV7-9, the J call TRBJ1-1; TRBD1 might be the D (6 bases). The ends were cut back, 5 bases at V and 0 bases at J, with 10 bases in the middle. Germline V gene lookup returns CDR1 SEHNR and CDR2 FQNEAQ (reference sequence). CDR3 length: 14 residues. CDR3 DNA: TGTGCCAGCAGCCCAGGGGAGATGAACACTGAAGCTTTCTTT. Residues: CASSPGEMNTEAFF.

The J gene is TRBJ1-1, the V gene TRBV5-1; TRBD1 matches 7 bases. This CDR3 contains 13 residues. The germline V gene has CDR1 SGHRS and CDR2 YFSETQ. J lost 8 bases, V lost 4 bases, and 8 bases had no gene match. DNA of the CDR3: TGCGCCAGCAGCCCGACCGTACAGGGGGAAGCTTTCTTT. Protein product: CASSPTVQGEAFF. The full variable domain, with the rest looked up from reference TRBV5-1 and TRBJ1-1, is KAGVTQTPRYLIKTRGQQVTLSCSPISGHRSVSWYQQTPGQGLQFLFEYFSETQRNKGNFPGRFSGRQFSNSRSEMNVSTLELGDSALYLCASSPTVQGEAFFGQGTRLTVV.

The rearrangement joins TRBV5-1 to TRBJ1-1; TRBD1 aligns across 10 bases. There are 14 residues in the CDR3. Trimming took 4 bases from V and 14 from J; bases not matched to a gene: 14. CDR1 is SGHRS and CDR2 is YFSETQ in the germline V gene. For the CDR3, the DNA is TGCGCCAGCAGCCTAAGGACAGGGGGGAAAGAAGAATTCTTT. Amino acid sequence: CASSLRTGGKEEFF.

This chain joins TRBV15 and TRBJ2-2; 7 nucleotides align to TRBD2. Germline V gene data show CDR1 as LNHNV and CDR2 as YYDKDF (reference sequence). V was pared by 3 bases and J by 7 bases, with 8 bases of the junction left unmatched. The CDR3 runs 15 residues. CDR3 in amino acids: CATSRTTSMDGELFF. DNA for the CDR3: TGTGCCACCAGCAGGACGACTAGCATGGACGGGGAGCTGTTTTTT.

Written as DNA, the CDR3 is TGTGCCAGCTCCCGCGGGACGGGGGATGGCTACACCTTC. Residues: CASSRGTGDGYTF. The chain joins TRBV18 to TRBJ1-2; tentatively, D is TRBD1 (5 bases). This CDR3 spans 13 amino acids. Germline assignment: CDR1 KGHSH and CDR2 LQKENI. V shed 6 bases and J shed 6 bases, with 14 bases lying between them.

This chain connects TRBV7-9 to TRBJ2-3; TRBD2 agrees at 7 bases. Per the germline V gene, CDR1 is SEHNR and CDR2 is FQNEAQ (reference sequence). Trimming took 3 bases from V and 4 from J; bases not matched to a gene: 4. This CDR3 has 14 amino acids. Here the CDR3 reads CASSFDSGSDTQYF. CDR3 coding DNA: TGTGCCAGCAGCTTCGATAGCGGGTCAGATACGCAGTATTTT.

This chain links TRBV30 with TRBJ1-4; D might be TRBD1 (6 bases). In germline, CDR1 is GTSNPN, CDR2 SVGIG (reference sequence). The CDR3 totals 14 residues. The V gene lost 1 base and the J gene lost 8 bases, with 14 bases spanning the gap. CDR3 sequence reads: CAWSEGGAGEKLFF. The CDR3 nucleotides are TGTGCCTGGAGTGAGGGGGGGGCAGGGGAAAAACTGTTTTTT.

The rearrangement uses TRBV7-2 and TRBJ2-1, with a possible D match to TRBD1 (5 bases). Germline CDR1 SGHTA, CDR2 FQGNSA. This CDR3 comprises 15 residues. The ends were cut back, 3 bases at V and 0 bases at J, with 9 bases in the middle. CDR3 sequence (DNA): TGTGCCAGCAGCTTTGACAGTAGCTCCTACAATGAGCAGTTCTTC. Encoded protein: CASSFDSSSYNEQFF.

J is TRBJ1-2 and V is TRBV7-3; no reliable D call. Trimming shortened V by 4 bases and J by 4 bases, and 16 bases separated the two germline ends. The germline V gene has CDR1 SGHTA and CDR2 FQGTGA. The CDR3 contains 15 residues. The CDR3 sequence: CASSSGPGEFYGYTF. CDR3 DNA sequence: TGTGCCAGCAGCTCTGGGCCTGGCGAGTTCTATGGCTACACCTTC.

The rearrangement uses TRBV5-8 and TRBJ1-2; D is possibly TRBD1 (6 bases). Germline assignment: CDR1 SGHTS and CDR2 YDEGEE. This CDR3 comprises 19 residues. With 0 bases removed from V and 7 bases from J, the gap between germline ends came to 28 bases. The CDR3 DNA sequence: TGTGCCAGCAGCTTGGAAGGTCGAGATAGCGCCAGGGGTCGCTCTGGCTACACCTTC. Translated: CASSLEGRDSARGRSGYTF.

The rearrangement joins TRBV4-1 to TRBJ1-2; no reliable D call. The CDR3 is 16 amino acids. In germline, CDR1 is MGHRA, CDR2 YSYEKL. Trimming pared 1 base from V and 6 bases from J, leaving 18 bases between. The CDR3 sequence: CASSQVIGVREHGYTF. The CDR3 nucleotides read TGCGCCAGCAGCCAAGTCATCGGCGTAAGGGAGCATGGCTACACCTTC.

The rearrangement links TRBV27 to TRBJ1-2, with 7 positions matching TRBD1. This CDR3 comprises 13 residues. Germline assignment: CDR1 MNHEY and CDR2 SMNVEV (reference sequence). Germline trimming cut 6 bases from V and 2 bases from J; bases unmatched to any gene: 3. As DNA, the CDR3 is TGTGCCAGCAGAGCGACAGGGAACTATGGCTACACCTTC. It codes for CASRATGNYGYTF.

This rearrangement joins TRBV4-3 to TRBJ2-1, with 12 bases fitting TRBD1. V lost 0 bases and J lost 6; bases outside the gene matches: 6. The germline CDR1 and CDR2 sequences are LGHNA and YSLEER. The CDR3 is made up of 17 amino acids. The CDR3 protein is CASSQDMGQGARNEQFF. As DNA, the CDR3 is TGCGCCAGCAGCCAAGATATGGGACAGGGGGCCCGCAATGAGCAGTTCTTC.

This chain links TRBV7-6 with TRBJ2-2, with TRBD1 matching 10 bases. V lost 6 bases and J lost 7; bases outside the gene matches: 8. Per germline, CDR1 SGHVS and CDR2 FNYEAQ. This CDR3 has 15 residues. The CDR3 protein is CASRPGGQGSGELFF. The CDR3 nucleotides read TGTGCCAGCAGACCAGGGGGACAGGGGAGCGGGGAGCTGTTTTTT. The whole variable domain, filled in from reference TRBV7-6 and TRBJ2-2, reads GAGVSQSPRYKVTKRGQDVALRCDPISGHVSLYWYRQALGQGPEFLTYFNYEAQQDKSGLPNDRFSAERPEGSISTLTIQRTEQRDSAMYRCASRPGGQGSGELFFGEGSRLTVL.

The chain couples TRBV28 to TRBJ1-1, with D unclear. Deletions cut 3 bases from V and 0 bases from J, with 8 bases between. CDR1 and CDR2 (germline): MDHEN, SYDVKM. CDR3 size: 14 residues. The CDR3 region is CASSLSQMNTEAFF. Here the CDR3 DNA reads TGTGCCAGCAGTTTGTCCCAGATGAACACTGAAGCTTTCTTT.

J is TRBJ2-1 and V is TRBV29-1, with 8 bases aligning to TRBD2. The V segment lost 4 bases and the J segment 7 bases; nucleotides outside the gene matches: 6. This CDR3 region has 13 residues. The germline gives CDR1 SQVTM, CDR2 ANQGSEA. CDR3 amino acids: CSVAGGPWNEQFF. CDR3 bases: TGCAGCGTTGCGGGAGGGCCTTGGAATGAGCAGTTCTTC.

V is TRBV5-1 and J is TRBJ2-3, with D possibly TRBD2 on 6 matching bases. Germline-derived CDR1 and CDR2 are SGHRS and YFSETQ. V dropped 5 bases and J dropped 3 bases, with 13 bases sitting between them. The CDR3 runs to 14 residues. The CDR3: CASREGQWTDTQYF. The CDR3 region has the DNA TGCGCCAGCAGGGAGGGGCAGTGGACAGATACGCAGTATTTT. The full variable domain, rest sourced from reference TRBV5-1 and TRBJ2-3, is KAGVTQTPRYLIKTRGQQVTLSCSPISGHRSVSWYQQTPGQGLQFLFEYFSETQRNKGNFPGRFSGRQFSNSRSEMNVSTLELGDSALYLCASREGQWTDTQYFGPGTRLTVL.